The 25 T cell receptor beta chains below were found in one sample sequenced in a study of blood T cell repertoires in COVID-19. Only in-frame clones appear in the TCRdb table, and some are missing; sequencing was by immunoSEQ multiplex PCR. The data show more than 120,000 clones, with about 91% seen just once and around a quarter held by the top ten. The sequenced sample was peripheral blood. Receptors originate from a human donor in a cohort sampled during active COVID-19.

The chain is built from TRBV14 and TRBJ2-1, with D maybe TRBD2 (6 bases). Germline-derived CDR1 and CDR2 are SGHDN and FVKESK. V lost 1 base to trimming and J lost 5 bases, with 15 bases between them. There are 16 residues in the CDR3. The CDR3 nucleotides read TGTGCCAGCAGCCAAGGCGCCGGGAGACATCACAATGAGCAGTTCTTC. As protein: CASSQGAGRHHNEQFF.

The rearrangement uses TRBV13 and TRBJ2-5; tentatively, D is TRBD1 (6 bases). Trimming took off 0 bases at V and 2 bases at J, with 10 bases between the two ends. The germline V gene encodes CDR1 PRHDT and CDR2 FYEKMQ (reference sequence). The CDR3 spans 15 residues. The CDR3 nucleotides read TGTGCCAGCAGCTTAGGTCTCACAGGGCAAGAGACCCAGTACTTC. It translates to CASSLGLTGQETQYF.

The chain joins TRBV5-4 to TRBJ2-5; no reliable D call. CDR3 size: 11 residues. Germline V gives CDR1 SGHNT, CDR2 YYREEE (reference sequence). V was shortened by 6 bases and J by 1 base, with 4 bases between the two germline ends. The CDR3 is CASTSQETQYF. The DNA of the CDR3 is TGTGCCAGCACATCCCAAGAGACCCAGTACTTC.

The chain is built from TRBV3-1 (or the pseudogene TRBV3-2) and TRBJ2-1, with a possible D match to TRBD2 (6 bases). Germline CDR1 is LGHDT and CDR2 is YNNKEL (reference sequence). CDR3 length: 15 amino acids. The ends were cut back, 7 bases at V and 0 bases at J, with 13 bases in the middle. As DNA, the CDR3 is TGTGCCAGCACGGAGGGGACCCACTCCTACAATGAGCAGTTCTTC. As protein: CASTEGTHSYNEQFF.

V is TRBV24-1 and J is TRBJ2-5, with D perhaps TRBD1 (6 bases). CDR1 is KGHDR, CDR2 SFDVKD, per germline. The CDR3 has 14 amino acids. V was clipped by 2 bases and J by 1 base, with 7 bases between them. CDR3 nucleotide sequence: TGTGCCACCAGTGATTCAGGGGTCCAAGAGACCCAGTACTTC. Translation: CATSDSGVQETQYF.

The genes are TRBV3-1 (or the pseudogene TRBV3-2) and TRBJ1-1, with a possible D match to TRBD1 (5 bases). The V and J ends lost 0 bases and 8 bases respectively, with 10 bases between them. CDR3 length: 13 amino acids. Germline V gene sequence: CDR1 LGHDT, CDR2 YNNKEL (reference sequence). CDR3 sequence reads: CASSQDFRTEAFF. The CDR3 region has the DNA TGTGCCAGCAGCCAAGATTTTAGGACAGAAGCTTTCTTT.

The genes are TRBV7-2 and TRBJ1-1, with D possibly TRBD1 on 5 matching bases. Germline CDR1 and CDR2: SGHTA and FQGNSA. CDR3 length equals 13 residues. Trimming removed 11 bases from V and 5 bases from J, with 18 bases in between. The CDR3 loop reads CALTVDQGTEAFF. The CDR3 DNA reads as TGTGCCCTAACCGTAGACCAGGGAACTGAAGCTTTCTTT.

This chain uses TRBV14 with TRBJ1-1; D is perhaps TRBD1 (5 bases). CDR1 and CDR2 (germline): SGHDN, FVKESK. Trimming cost V 7 bases and J 1 base, with 7 bases left between them. This CDR3 is built from 12 residues. The CDR3 region is CASKQANTEAFF. CDR3 nucleotides: TGTGCCAGCAAACAGGCGAACACTGAAGCTTTCTTT.

V gene TRBV18 combines with J gene TRBJ2-3, with 7 bases that match TRBD1. Trimming cost V 3 bases and J 4 bases; bases outside gene matches: 7. The CDR3 runs 15 residues. Germline V CDR1 and CDR2: KGHSH, LQKENI. The CDR3 here is CASSPKTGFPDTQYF. For the CDR3, the DNA is TGTGCCAGCTCACCTAAGACAGGGTTTCCAGATACGCAGTATTTT.

V usage is TRBV6-1 and J usage is TRBJ1-2, with D unclear. Looked up from germline, CDR1 is MNHNS and CDR2 is SASEGT. Trimming shortened V by 1 base and J by 4 bases, and 10 bases separated the two germline ends. This CDR3 is 14 amino acids long. The CDR3 spells CASSEGPRFYGYTF. In DNA, the CDR3 is TGTGCCAGCAGTGAAGGGCCCCGTTTCTATGGCTACACCTTC.

The chain joins TRBV12-5 to TRBJ2-2; TRBD1 matches 8 bases. The CDR3 runs to 17 residues. The germline V gene encodes CDR1 LGHNT and CDR2 FRNRAP. Trimming cost V 1 base and J 4 bases; bases outside gene matches: 8. The CDR3 spells CASGLAQGARITGELFF. The CDR3 coding sequence is TGTGCTAGTGGTTTGGCTCAGGGGGCACGAATCACCGGGGAGCTGTTTTTT.

This clone was counted between two and nine times. V usage is TRBV5-6 and J usage is TRBJ2-2; the match to TRBD1 covers 9 bases. This CDR3 has 18 residues. J lost 5 bases, V lost 3 bases, and 14 bases had no gene match. Per the germline V gene, CDR1 is SGHDT and CDR2 is YYEEEE. CDR3 region: CASSSPVQGAQGTGELFF. DNA for the CDR3: TGTGCCAGCAGCTCGCCCGTACAGGGGGCGCAAGGAACCGGGGAGCTGTTTTTT.

In its sample, this clone was seen a few times. The gene calls are TRBV4-1 and TRBJ2-3, with 8 bases fitting TRBD2. CDR3 length: 16 residues. The germline CDR1 and CDR2 sequences are MGHRA and YSYEKL. Trimming took 4 bases from V and 5 from J; bases not matched to a gene: 11. The CDR3 region has the DNA TGCGCCAGCAGCCGGGATGCGGGGGGCCGGAGAGATACGCAGTATTTT. Protein sequence: CASSRDAGGRRDTQYF.

The V call is TRBV20-1, the J call TRBJ2-7; the D gene is possibly TRBD1 (5 bases). V was cut by 3 bases and J by 7 bases, with 19 bases left in between. The CDR3 length is 14 residues. Germline values: CDR1 DFQATT, CDR2 SNEGSKA (reference sequence). The CDR3 region is CSASLGVELDEQYF. For the CDR3, the DNA is TGCAGTGCTAGTTTAGGGGTAGAACTGGATGAGCAGTACTTC.

This rearrangement joins TRBV27 to TRBJ1-5; tentative D call: TRBD1 (6 bases). Trimming stripped 5 bases from V and 6 bases from J, with 11 bases between. Germline CDR1 is MNHEY and CDR2 is SMNVEV (reference sequence). The length of the CDR3 is 13 residues. The CDR3 loop reads CASSGGVRQPQHF. DNA of the CDR3: TGTGCCAGCAGTGGGGGCGTACGTCAGCCCCAGCATTTT.

CDR3 sequence: CASSSASGGYEQYF. Here the CDR3 DNA reads TGTGCCAGCTCATCGGCTAGCGGGGGATACGAGCAGTACTTC. This sequence joins TRBV18 and TRBJ2-7, with TRBD2 matching 10 bases. The CDR3 runs 14 residues. Germline-derived CDR1 and CDR2 are KGHSH and LQKENI. V was pared by 5 bases and J by 4 bases, with 5 bases of the junction left unmatched.

V gene TRBV4-2 combines with J gene TRBJ2-5, with D maybe TRBD1 (6 bases). This CDR3 contains 15 residues. Germline-derived CDR1 and CDR2 are LGHNA and YNFKEQ. Deletions cut 1 base from V and 0 bases from J, with 9 bases between. The CDR3 nucleotides read TGTGCCAGCAGCCAAGGGGCAGGGGACCAAGAGACCCAGTACTTC. Its protein is CASSQGAGDQETQYF.

The chain combines TRBV3-1 (or the pseudogene TRBV3-2) with TRBJ1-2; D gene ambiguous. The CDR3 sequence is 13 residues long. Germline loops: CDR1 LGHDT, CDR2 YNNKEL (reference sequence). Trimming left V 1 base short and J 8 bases short, with 11 bases between. The DNA of the CDR3 is TGTGCCAGCAGCCAAGTTTTGGGCTCAGGCTACACCTTC. Translating gives CASSQVLGSGYTF.

This rearrangement joins TRBV6-5 to TRBJ1-1; perhaps TRBD1 as D (5 bases). V was clipped by 8 bases and J by 0 bases, with 13 bases between them. Germline V lookup: CDR1 MNHEY, CDR2 SVGAGI. The CDR3 has 14 amino acids. CDR3 loop: CASRPTALNTEAFF. The DNA of the CDR3 is TGTGCCAGCCGACCGACAGCCCTGAACACTGAAGCTTTCTTT.

This chain uses TRBV7-2 with TRBJ2-5; no definite D call. The CDR3 covers 14 residues. The V end lost 1 base, the J end lost 2 bases, and 8 bases lay between the germline ends. CDR1 is SGHTA and CDR2 is FQGNSA in the germline V gene. The CDR3 DNA sequence: TGTGCCAGCAGCTTAGGGCAGTATCAAGAGACCCAGTACTTC. This encodes CASSLGQYQETQYF.

The J gene is TRBJ2-7, the V gene TRBV10-3; TRBD1 aligns across 8 bases. CDR3 length equals 13 residues. The germline gives CDR1 ENHRY, CDR2 SYGVKD. Trimming cost V 6 bases and J 5 bases; bases outside gene matches: 6. CDR3: CAISSGQGNEQYF. The CDR3 DNA is TGTGCCATCAGCTCAGGACAGGGCAACGAGCAGTACTTC.

This chain links TRBV1 with TRBJ1-3; the D call in the table, TRBD1, was not verified against the DNA. TRBV1 has pseudogene status. This CDR3 spans 13 amino acids. The CDR3, as DNA: TGCACCAGCAGGCAGGGAAACGGAAACACCATATATTTT. This sequence encodes CTSRQGNGNTIYF.

The chain carries TRBV7-2 and TRBJ2-2; D call uncertain. The CDR3 has 14 residues. Trimming stripped 3 bases from V and 6 bases from J, with 11 bases between. Germline lookup yields CDR1 SGHTA and CDR2 FQGNSA. The CDR3 DNA reads as TGTGCCAGCAGCTTCCCTAGGCCCGCCGGGGAGCTGTTTTTT. Translation gives CASSFPRPAGELFF.

The chain links TRBV2 to TRBJ2-7; 10 bases match TRBD2. The CDR3 length is 13 residues. Germline trimming cut 7 bases from V and 4 bases from J; bases unmatched to any gene: 4. Germline assignment: CDR1 SNHLY and CDR2 FYNNEI. DNA for the CDR3: TGTGCCAGCAACCAAGCGGGGGGGTACGAGCAGTACTTC. This gives the protein CASNQAGGYEQYF.

This clone was counted a few times. This chain links TRBV6-5 with TRBJ1-6, with TRBD1 matching over 9 bases. V trimming: 6 bases; J trimming: 7 bases; junction bases outside the gene matches: 4. Germline V lookup: CDR1 MNHEY, CDR2 SVGAGI. The CDR3 is 14 residues long. The CDR3 coding sequence is TGTGCCAGCAGCACCGGGACAGGGAATTCACCCCTCCACTTT. As protein: CASSTGTGNSPLHF.